A single sample is the source of the 20 T cell receptor beta chains below, sequenced in a study of T-cell reconstitution after alpha-beta-depleted transplantation in children. The TCRbeta library incorporated unique molecular identifiers. TCRdb re-derived calls from the PCR reads in MiXCR, one entry per CDR3 protein. Here the sample spans some 72,000 distinct CDR3 sequences, about 7% being singletons. The sequenced sample was PBMCs from the stem cell graft donor, obtained from the stem cell graft. Every receptor here comes from a human donor who donated a stem cell graft to a child with acute lymphoblastic leukemia.

This clonotype was observed at least ten times. The V and J genes are TRBV7-9 and TRBJ2-5; D gene unclear. Germline loops: CDR1 SEHNR, CDR2 FQNEAQ (reference sequence). CDR3 length: 13 amino acids. The V gene lost 7 bases and the J gene lost 1 base, with 10 bases spanning the gap. CDR3 in DNA: TGTGCCAGCACCCCTGAGGCCCAAGAGACCCAGTACTTC. It is translated as CASTPEAQETQYF.

This clonotype was picked up many times. The chain has TRBV7-8 and TRBJ2-2, with D perhaps TRBD1 or TRBD2 (5 bases each). There are 21 residues in the CDR3. V dropped 5 bases and J dropped 5 bases, with 33 bases sitting between them. Germline V gene sequence: CDR1 SGHVS, CDR2 FQNEAQ. DNA for the CDR3: TGTGCCAGCAGCCGAACCCCCTCCGGCGTACCCGGGACGAGACAAACCGGGGAGCTGTTTTTT. Its translation: CASSRTPSGVPGTRQTGELFF.

Ten or more counts support this clonotype. The genes are TRBV6-1 and TRBJ1-2; maybe TRBD1 (5 bases). With 2 bases removed from V and 13 bases from J, the gap between germline ends came to 17 bases. The CDR3 extends over 13 amino acids. CDR1 and CDR2 (germline): MNHNS, SASEGT. This chain's CDR3 is CASSERDIRGCTF. CDR3 nucleotides: TGTGCCAGCAGTGAAAGAGACATCCGGGGGTGCACCTTC.

At least ten counts were recorded for this clonotype. The chain carries TRBV19 and TRBJ2-5, with a weak D call TRBD2 (6 bases). Per the germline V gene, CDR1 is LNHDA and CDR2 is SQIVND (reference sequence). This CDR3 is built from 15 residues. Trimming removed 3 bases at V and 5 bases at J, with 16 bases between. This CDR3 is CASSMGPGRGETQYF. Here the CDR3 DNA reads TGTGCCAGTAGTATGGGGCCAGGCCGGGGGGAGACCCAGTACTTC. Based on the CDR3 plus reference TRBV19 and TRBJ2-5, the full variable domain is DGGITQSPKYLFRKEGQNVTLSCEQNLNHDAMYWYRQDPGQGLRLIYYSQIVNDFQKGDIAEGYSVSREKKESFPLTVTSAQKNPTAFYLCASSMGPGRGETQYFGPGTRLLVL.

This clonotype is classed as medium-sized. The J gene is TRBJ2-7, the V gene TRBV6-6; tentatively, D is TRBD1 or TRBD2 (5 bases each). Germline assignment: CDR1 MNHNY and CDR2 SVGAGI (reference sequence). The CDR3 consists of 14 residues. Trimming left V 2 bases short and J 0 bases short, with 8 bases between. The DNA for the CDR3 is TGTGCCAGCAGTTACGAGGGGTCCTCCTACGAGCAGTACTTC. Its translation: CASSYEGSSYEQYF.

There are many counts of this clonotype. The V gene is TRBV6-2 or TRBV6-3, the J gene TRBJ2-3; no clear D. CDR3 length equals 13 residues. Trimming removed 1 base from V and 10 bases from J, with 12 bases in between. Per the germline V gene, CDR1 is MNHEY and CDR2 is SVGEGT. CDR3 region: CASSYYGPGAQYF. In DNA, the CDR3 is TGTGCCAGCAGTTACTATGGACCCGGCGCGCAGTATTTT.

The rearrangement joins TRBV3-1 to TRBJ2-1, with D possibly matching TRBD2 (5 bases). The CDR3 is 17 residues long. The germline V gene encodes CDR1 LGHDT and CDR2 YNNKEL (reference sequence). Trimming removed 3 bases at V and 9 bases at J, with 24 bases between. The CDR3 is CASSHPIRAVGRVEQFF. The CDR3 DNA reads as TGTGCCAGCAGCCATCCCATACGAGCGGTGGGGAGAGTTGAGCAGTTCTTC.

This clonotype was seen ten or more times. This chain links TRBV27 with TRBJ2-3; D gene unclear. V was clipped by 6 bases and J by 2 bases, with 6 bases between them. Germline loops: CDR1 MNHEY, CDR2 SMNVEV (reference sequence). This CDR3 region has 12 residues. The CDR3 DNA reads as TGTGCCAGCAGGGACCACACAGATACGCAGTATTTT. The encoded protein is CASRDHTDTQYF.

This clonotype was seen at least ten times. The chain has TRBV5-1 and TRBJ2-3; TRBD2 matches 13 bases. CDR1 is SGHRS, CDR2 YFSETQ, per germline. The J segment lost 2 bases and the V segment lost 5 bases, leaving 5 bases of the junction unmatched. There are 16 residues in the CDR3. For the CDR3, the DNA is TGCGCCAGCAGTAGCGGGACTAGCGGGATCACAGATACGCAGTATTTT. Translated, it gives CASSSGTSGITDTQYF.

This clonotype was found many times. The chain recombines TRBV7-8 with TRBJ2-2; no reliable D call. The CDR3 sequence is 15 residues long. Trimming removed 3 bases at V and 4 bases at J, with 12 bases between. The germline CDR1 and CDR2 sequences are SGHVS and FQNEAQ. The CDR3 protein is CASSFTAGSTGELFF. DNA for the CDR3: TGTGCCAGCAGCTTCACTGCCGGGTCCACCGGGGAGCTGTTTTTT.

J is TRBJ2-1 and V is TRBV11-1, with 7 positions matching TRBD2. Germline V gene sequence: CDR1 SGHAT, CDR2 FQDESV (reference sequence). The CDR3 contains 14 residues. After removal of 5 bases from V and 6 bases from J, the junction contained 7 bases not matched to a gene. As DNA, the CDR3 is TGTGCCAGCAGCCAAACTAGCGCTGTCAATGAGCAGTTCTTC. This translates into CASSQTSAVNEQFF.

In this sample, this clonotype turned up many times. The genes are TRBV7-9 and TRBJ2-1; 9 bases align to TRBD2. Germline lookup yields CDR1 SEHNR and CDR2 FQNEAQ (reference sequence). V dropped 6 bases and J dropped 4; count of bases not matched to a gene: 7. The CDR3 contains 15 residues. The CDR3 nucleotides read TGTGCCAGCAGGTATCTAGCGGGATTGTACAATGAGCAGTTCTTC. It translates to CASRYLAGLYNEQFF. Full variable domain (rest looked up from reference TRBV7-9 and TRBJ2-1): DTGVSQNPRHKITKRGQNVTFRCDPISEHNRLYWYRQTLGQGPEFLTYFQNEAQLEKSRLLSDRFSAERPKGSFSTLEIQRTEQGDSAMYLCASRYLAGLYNEQFFGPGTRLTVL.

V and J are TRBV6-1 and TRBJ1-2; TRBD1 is a possible D gene (5 bases). V was shortened by 8 bases and J by 6 bases, with 16 bases between the two germline ends. Germline V gene data show CDR1 as MNHNS and CDR2 as SASEGT. The CDR3 spans 13 residues. CDR3 bases: TGTGCCAGCGGCCTAATGGGAGGGGATGGCTACACCTTC. Its protein product is CASGLMGGDGYTF.

The V gene is TRBV7-2, the J gene TRBJ2-5; 9 bases align to TRBD1. This CDR3 is 15 amino acids long. CDR1 is SGHTA and CDR2 is FQGNSA in the germline V gene. After removal of 1 base from V and 3 bases from J, the junction contained 3 bases not matched to a gene. CDR3 loop: CASSLVQGAEETQYF. CDR3 coding DNA: TGTGCCAGCAGCTTAGTACAGGGGGCTGAAGAGACCCAGTACTTC.

The table lists this clonotype with a count of one. The J gene is TRBJ2-4, the V gene TRBV20-1; D call uncertain. Germline CDR1 is DFQATT and CDR2 is SNEGSKA (reference sequence). V shed 1 base and J shed 3 bases, with 7 bases lying between them. CDR3 length equals 13 residues. CDR3 in amino acids: CSARGGYKNIQYF. The CDR3 nucleotides are TGCAGTGCTAGAGGAGGCTACAAAAACATTCAGTACTTC.

This clonotype was detected many times. J is TRBJ2-7 and V is TRBV11-3; 11 bases agree with TRBD1. V shed 1 base, J shed 4 bases, and the junction held 12 bases outside the gene matches. The germline V gene has CDR1 SGHNT and CDR2 YENEEA. The CDR3 is 18 residues long. CDR3 amino acids: CASSLGYRRDRGNYEQYF. The DNA of the CDR3 is TGTGCCAGCAGCTTAGGTTATAGGAGGGACAGGGGGAATTACGAGCAGTACTTC.

This clonotype occurred many times. CDR3 amino acids: CATSRTSGGHQETQYF. In DNA form, the CDR3 reads TGTGCCACCAGCAGGACTAGCGGGGGCCATCAAGAGACCCAGTACTTC. The chain joins TRBV15 to TRBJ2-5; 12 bases are shared with TRBD2. The CDR3 runs 16 residues. Germline lookup yields CDR1 LNHNV and CDR2 YYDKDF (reference sequence). Trimming at V came to 3 bases and at J to 2 bases, leaving 4 bases not matched to a gene.

In its sample, this clonotype was seen many times. This rearrangement joins TRBV6-2 or TRBV6-3 to TRBJ2-7; D is ambiguous. Per germline, CDR1 MNHEY and CDR2 SVGEGT. The V gene lost 6 bases and the J gene lost 0 bases, with 15 bases spanning the gap. This CDR3 is built from 15 residues. CDR3 sequence reads: CASSPVKPGSYEQYF. In DNA, the CDR3 is TGTGCCAGCAGCCCCGTCAAACCGGGCTCCTACGAGCAGTACTTC.

The chain recombines TRBV5-1 with TRBJ2-5, with D uncertain. This CDR3 is built from 13 residues. Trimming took 0 bases from V and 5 from J, leaving 8 bases between them. Germline V lookup: CDR1 SGHRS, CDR2 YFSETQ. The CDR3 DNA reads as TGCGCCAGCAGCTTGGACGGGCGTGAGACCCAGTACTTC. Translating gives CASSLDGRETQYF.

This clonotype occurred many times. This chain links TRBV10-3 with TRBJ1-5; perhaps TRBD1 as D (6 bases). The CDR3 length is 14 residues. CDR1 and CDR2 (germline): ENHRY, SYGVKD. V lost 5 bases and J lost 7, with 15 bases in between. The DNA of the CDR3 is TGTGCCATCAGTCCCGGACAGTACGGGCAGCCCCAGCATTTT. Translating it yields CAISPGQYGQPQHF.